This TCR beta chain was found in a study of blood T cell repertoires in COVID-19. Study in general: COVID-19 samples, acute and convalescent, were from the United States, Italy and Spain. PBMCs, B-cell-depleted T cells, or T cells were the source of the cDNA or gDNA that made up the material.

Per the authors' pipeline: Quantification of nucleated cells was approximated via reference gene primer amplification. The data were produced by immunoSEQ multiplex PCR, yet TCRdb's version contains in-frame clones alone and is incomplete. V and J calls and clone size are those listed in that table; D and trimming were worked out from the DNA. The sample lists roughly 150,000 clones, 70% to 90% occurring once. This clone was seen only a few times. Germline V gene lookup returns CDR1 SGHRS and CDR2 YFSETQ. CDR3 length equals 15 residues. Trimming shortened V by 6 bases and J by 1 base, and 16 bases separated the two germline ends.

The receptor's source is a woman aged 70 to 79 with acute or convalescent COVID-19. The V call is TRBV5-1, the J call TRBJ1-1, with D possibly being TRBD1 (5 bases). Material for sequencing was peripheral blood. The CDR3 nucleotides read TGCGCCAGCAACCCGGGGGGAGGCGCGAACACTGAAGCTTTCTTT. The encoded protein is CASNPGGGANTEAFF.